The rows below give T cell receptor beta chains drawn from one sample of a study of technical replicates of blood from several donors. Sequencing was performed with immunoSEQ multiplex PCR; in TCRdb, only in-frame clones are kept and a portion is missing. Of approximately 70,000 clones listed, about 96% are singletons. The material sequenced was T cells isolated from PBMCs. These receptors all stem from a human donor in good health. The CDR3 runs from the conserved cysteine through the conserved F or W.

TRBV11-2	TRBJ2-4	CASSLGAAQVDIQYF
TRBV5-1	TRBJ2-6	CASSFVQGDLTF
TRBV5-1	TRBJ2-3	CASSLVGTGVKIDTQYF
TRBV5-1	TRBJ2-1	CASSPWAGTGREQFF
TRBV5-1	TRBJ1-3	CASSPSSGNTIYF
TRBV11-3	TRBJ1-1	CASSHPSAGFTEAFF
TRBV7-3	TRBJ2-7	CASSETGTGVYEQYF
TRBV5-5	TRBJ2-7	CASSLGQISSYEQYF
TRBV19	TRBJ2-1	CASSILEGQGRNEQFF
TRBV1	TRBJ1-4	CTSSQGRQPNEKLFF
TRBV10-1	TRBJ2-3	CASSDEDTQYF
TRBV6-1	TRBJ2-7	CASSEAGQVIQPQYF
TRBV10-3	TRBJ2-2	CAISDYLSGGTTGELFF
TRBV29-1	TRBJ2-2	CSATKTGELFF
TRBV5-1	TRBJ1-5	CASSLSGAPPQHF
TRBV28	TRBJ1-2	CASSSDQVVRGYTF
TRBV27	TRBJ1-2	CASGSPLTGLYGYTF
TRBV13	TRBJ2-3	CASSSPGTRPEKGTDTQYF
TRBV2	TRBJ2-1	CASSEVRLAVYNEQFF
TRBV6-1	TRBJ2-2	CASSTGTSTGELFF
TRBV10-3	TRBJ1-2	CATVTGGNYYGYTF
TRBV7-9	TRBJ2-1	CASSPTNSYNEQFF
TRBV6-6	TRBJ1-1	CASSYLGTGDTEAFF
TRBV27	TRBJ2-3	CASSLGGTQYF
TRBV7-9	TRBJ2-1	CASSEGTPLGQFF
TRBV5-1	TRBJ1-2	CASSLGGGGYTF
TRBV7-8	TRBJ1-5	CASSLYRGRTGQPQHF
TRBV13	TRBJ1-2	CASSWGRAGGYTF
TRBV5-1	TRBJ1-3	CASRVSGSGNTIYF